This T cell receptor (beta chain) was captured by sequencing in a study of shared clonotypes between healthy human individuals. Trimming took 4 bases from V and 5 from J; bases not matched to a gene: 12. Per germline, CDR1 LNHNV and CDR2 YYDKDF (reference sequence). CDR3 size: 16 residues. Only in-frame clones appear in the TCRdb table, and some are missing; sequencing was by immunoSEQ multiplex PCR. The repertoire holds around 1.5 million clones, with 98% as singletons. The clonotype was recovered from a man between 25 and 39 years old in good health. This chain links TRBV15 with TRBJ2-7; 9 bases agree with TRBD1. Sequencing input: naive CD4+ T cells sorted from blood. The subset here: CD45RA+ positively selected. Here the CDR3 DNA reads TGTGCCACCAGCACTGGGTTGGACAGGGGAATGGACGAGCAGTACTTC. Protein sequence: CATSTGLDRGMDEQYF.